Presented here are 7 T cell receptor beta chains from one specimen sequenced in a study of T cells in localized non-small cell lung cancer. TCRdb's copy holds only in-frame clones and misses some; the assay was immunoSEQ multiplex PCR. This table has just over 70,000 clones, less than 90% appearing once. Specimen: peripheral blood, collected before any cancer treatment. The receptors stem from a male donor aged 60 or older with stage III squamous cell lung carcinoma.

This chain joins TRBV6-5 and TRBJ1-5; 7 bases are shared with TRBD1. Losses at the gene ends were 6 bases for V and 0 bases for J; bases not matched to a gene: 5. This CDR3 region has 15 residues. Germline V lookup: CDR1 MNHEY, CDR2 SVGAGI. The CDR3 here is CASSRTGNSNQPQHF. In DNA form, the CDR3 reads TGTGCCAGCAGCCGGACAGGAAATAGCAATCAGCCCCAGCATTTT.

The V call is TRBV4-1, the J call TRBJ1-2; the match to TRBD1 covers 12 bases. Germline V gene sequence: CDR1 MGHRA, CDR2 YSYEKL. The CDR3 runs 15 residues. V was pared by 4 bases and J by 6 bases, with 6 bases of the junction left unmatched. In DNA form, the CDR3 reads TGCGCCAGCAGCCTCGTTGGGACAGGGGGCGATGGCTACACCTTC. Amino acid sequence: CASSLVGTGGDGYTF.

The chain uses TRBV19 and TRBJ1-2; TRBD1 is a possible D gene (6 bases). CDR1 is LNHDA, CDR2 SQIVND, per germline (reference sequence). The length of the CDR3 is 13 residues. V dropped 11 bases and J dropped 1 base, with 14 bases sitting between them. The CDR3 nucleotides are TGTGCCGTTCGGGACACTTTTAACTATGGCTACACCTTC. It translates to CAVRDTFNYGYTF.

Here the CDR3 DNA reads TGTGCCAGCAGAAAAGGGACTCCACGAGAGACCCAGTACTTC. It translates to CASRKGTPRETQYF. The chain uses TRBV27 and TRBJ2-5, with D perhaps matching TRBD2 (6 bases). The CDR3 has 14 amino acids. V was clipped by 6 bases and J by 4 bases, with 15 bases between them. Germline V gene sequence: CDR1 MNHEY, CDR2 SMNVEV (reference sequence).

The chain couples TRBV5-1 to TRBJ1-5, with TRBD1 as a possible D gene (5 bases). The CDR3 extends over 15 amino acids. Per germline, CDR1 SGHRS and CDR2 YFSETQ. V was cut by 5 bases and J by 4 bases, with 16 bases left in between. The CDR3 reads CASRPIPGSNQPQHF. In nucleotides, the CDR3 is TGCGCCAGCAGACCCATCCCAGGGTCGAATCAGCCCCAGCATTTT. The complete variable domain, with remaining parts taken from reference TRBV5-1 and TRBJ1-5, reads KAGVTQTPRYLIKTRGQQVTLSCSPISGHRSVSWYQQTPGQGLQFLFEYFSETQRNKGNFPGRFSGRQFSNSRSEMNVSTLELGDSALYLCASRPIPGSNQPQHFGDGTRLSIL.

V and J are TRBV5-1 and TRBJ2-5; D is uncertain. CDR1 SGHRS and CDR2 YFSETQ come from the germline V gene. V gave up 4 bases and J gave up 5 bases, with 15 bases separating them. The CDR3 is made up of 14 amino acids. CDR3: CASSPDERRETQYF. The DNA for the CDR3 is TGCGCCAGCAGCCCGGACGAGCGACGGGAGACCCAGTACTTC.

The chain links TRBV29-1 to TRBJ1-1; tentative D call: TRBD1 (5 bases). Trimming removed 7 bases at V and 1 base at J, with 10 bases between. Per germline, CDR1 SQVTM and CDR2 ANQGSEA. This CDR3 has 12 amino acids. CDR3 sequence reads: CSGIRANTEAFF. Written as DNA, the CDR3 is TGCAGCGGAATCAGGGCGAACACTGAAGCTTTCTTT.